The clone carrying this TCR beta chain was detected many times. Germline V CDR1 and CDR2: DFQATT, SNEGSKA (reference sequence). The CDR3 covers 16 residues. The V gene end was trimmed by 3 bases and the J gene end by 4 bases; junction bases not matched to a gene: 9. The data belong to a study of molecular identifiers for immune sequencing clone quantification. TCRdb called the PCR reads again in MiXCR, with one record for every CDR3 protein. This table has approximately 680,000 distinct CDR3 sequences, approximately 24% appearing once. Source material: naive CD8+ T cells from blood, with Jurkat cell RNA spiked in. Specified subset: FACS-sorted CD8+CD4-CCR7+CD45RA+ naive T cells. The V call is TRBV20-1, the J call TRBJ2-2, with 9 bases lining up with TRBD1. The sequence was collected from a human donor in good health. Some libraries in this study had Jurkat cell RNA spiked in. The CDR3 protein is CSASNRGRGGTGELFF. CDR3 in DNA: TGCAGTGCTAGCAACAGGGGGCGCGGAGGCACCGGGGAGCTGTTTTTT.